Below, 16 T cell receptor beta chains from the same sample are listed, as sequenced in a study of blood T cell repertoires in COVID-19. Produced via immunoSEQ multiplex PCR; TCRdb's table is partial and in-frame only. The repertoire holds approximately 75,000 clones, approximately 82% seen once, with 20% to 25% in the top ten. The sample taken for sequencing was peripheral blood. The receptors originated from a woman aged 45 to 65 with acute or convalescent COVID-19.

The chain joins TRBV19 to TRBJ2-3; D is unclear. Per germline, CDR1 LNHDA and CDR2 SQIVND (reference sequence). The CDR3 extends over 12 amino acids. V was shortened by 9 bases and J by 1 base, with 8 bases between the two germline ends. Here the CDR3 DNA reads TGTGCCAGCGCCGGTGGCACAGATACGCAGTATTTT. This encodes CASAGGTDTQYF.

The V call is TRBV7-3, the J call TRBJ2-1; a weak D match, TRBD1 (6 bases). Trimming shortened V by 5 bases and J by 3 bases, and 8 bases separated the two germline ends. Germline V CDR1 and CDR2: SGHTA, FQGTGA. The CDR3 is 13 residues long. CDR3 coding DNA: TGTGCCAGCAGCGAACAGGGCTACAATGAGCAGTTCTTC. Translation: CASSEQGYNEQFF.

J is TRBJ2-5 and V is TRBV5-4; 7 bases agree with TRBD1. The V and J ends lost 4 bases and 2 bases, in that order; junction bases with no gene match: 5. The CDR3 has 14 residues. The germline gives CDR1 SGHNT, CDR2 YYREEE (reference sequence). DNA of the CDR3: TGTGCCAGCAGCGAGGGACAGCCGCAAGAGACCCAGTACTTC. Encoded protein: CASSEGQPQETQYF. Drawing the rest from reference TRBV5-4 and TRBJ2-5, the complete variable domain is ETGVTQSPTHLIKTRGQQVTLRCSSQSGHNTVSWYQQALGQGPQFIFQYYREEENGRGNFPPRFSGLQFPNYSSELNVNALELDDSALYLCASSEGQPQETQYFGPGTRLLVL.

This sequence joins TRBV19 and TRBJ1-2; 12 bases map to TRBD1. The CDR3 is 16 residues long. In germline, CDR1 is LNHDA, CDR2 SQIVND (reference sequence). V shed 4 bases, J shed 3 bases, and the junction held 6 bases outside the gene matches. The CDR3: CASSTQGTGGDYGYTF. CDR3 bases: TGTGCCAGTAGTACCCAAGGGACAGGGGGCGACTATGGCTACACCTTC.

V is TRBV2 and J is TRBJ2-7, with a possible D match to TRBD1 (5 bases). CDR1 is SNHLY and CDR2 is FYNNEI in the germline V gene. Trimming took 4 bases from V and 3 from J, leaving 7 bases between them. CDR3 length equals 12 residues. The CDR3, as DNA: TGTGCCAGCAGTGGAGACAGCTACGAGCAGTACTTC. It yields the protein CASSGDSYEQYF.

This clone appeared once. The chain combines TRBV4-3 with TRBJ1-2; TRBD1 matches at 7 bases. CDR1 LGHNA and CDR2 YSLEER come from the germline V gene. The CDR3 has 15 amino acids. The V gene end was trimmed by 1 base and the J gene end by 5 bases; junction bases not matched to a gene: 7. CDR3 amino acids: CASSQAPGQSYGYTF. The CDR3 nucleotides read TGCGCCAGCAGCCAAGCCCCGGGACAGTCTTATGGCTACACCTTC.

The rearrangement joins TRBV5-1 to TRBJ2-7; 7 bases agree with TRBD2. The CDR3 spans 14 residues. CDR1 is SGHRS, CDR2 YFSETQ, per germline. The trim removed 1 base at V and 7 bases at J, leaving 8 bases unmatched. This CDR3 is CASSLWGDYGEQYF. The CDR3 nucleotides are TGCGCCAGCAGCTTGTGGGGGGACTACGGGGAGCAGTACTTC.

V is TRBV5-8 and J is TRBJ1-1; D not resolved. Trimming removed 0 bases from V and 0 bases from J, with 18 bases in between. CDR3 length: 18 amino acids. The germline V gene has CDR1 SGHTS and CDR2 YDEGEE. Here the CDR3 reads CASSLGAGYSFMNTEAFF. CDR3 DNA sequence: TGTGCCAGCAGCTTGGGGGCAGGCTACTCTTTTATGAACACTGAAGCTTTCTTT.

The V gene is TRBV4-3, the J gene TRBJ2-3; tentative D call: TRBD1 (6 bases). Germline-derived CDR1 and CDR2 are LGHNA and YSLEER. The CDR3 is 15 amino acids. V was pared by 4 bases and J by 0 bases, with 11 bases between. This CDR3 reads CASSLGTPSTDTQYF. The CDR3 DNA is TGCGCCAGCAGCCTCGGGACACCTAGCACAGATACGCAGTATTTT.

This chain uses TRBV19 with TRBJ2-2; D perhaps matches TRBD1 (6 bases). This CDR3 is built from 14 residues. The V and J ends lost 7 bases and 6 bases respectively, with 15 bases between them. CDR1 is LNHDA and CDR2 is SQIVND in the germline V gene (reference sequence). The CDR3 protein is CASNPGHHAGELFF. The CDR3 nucleotides are TGTGCCAGTAATCCGGGACATCACGCCGGGGAGCTGTTTTTT.

The J gene is TRBJ2-7, the V gene TRBV29-1, with D perhaps matching TRBD2 (6 bases). V was cut by 7 bases and J by 5 bases, with 15 bases left in between. The CDR3 totals 12 residues. Germline-derived CDR1 and CDR2 are SQVTM and ANQGSEA. CDR3 residues: CSAETSSDEQYF. In DNA, the CDR3 is TGCAGCGCCGAAACTAGCAGCGACGAGCAGTACTTC.

V is TRBV9 and J is TRBJ2-1, with 12 bases identical to TRBD2. The CDR3 loop spans 17 amino acids. With 0 bases clipped from V and 6 bases from J, the junction kept 7 bases outside the gene matches. In germline, CDR1 is SGDLS, CDR2 YYNGEE. DNA of the CDR3: TGTGCCAGCAGCGTAGTGGCTAGCGGGAGGGCTACCAATGAGCAGTTCTTC. It translates to CASSVVASGRATNEQFF. Full variable domain (missing parts from reference TRBV9 and TRBJ2-1): DSGVTQTPKHLITATGQRVTLRCSPRSGDLSVYWYQQSLDQGLQFLIQYYNGEERAKGNILERFSAQQFPDLHSELNLSSLELGDSALYFCASSVVASGRATNEQFFGPGTRLTVL.

The chain joins TRBV6-1 to TRBJ2-7, with unresolved D. This CDR3 has 15 amino acids. The V and J ends lost 3 bases and 4 bases respectively, with 16 bases between them. Germline V gives CDR1 MNHNS, CDR2 SASEGT. CDR3 bases: TGTGCCAGCAGTGATCAGGCGCGCGACGGTTACGAGCAGTACTTC. It codes for CASSDQARDGYEQYF.

This clone was found a few times. This chain joins TRBV19 and TRBJ1-2, with TRBD1 matching over 7 bases. Germline V gene data show CDR1 as LNHDA and CDR2 as SQIVND (reference sequence). This CDR3 comprises 17 residues. V was pared by 2 bases and J by 7 bases, with 16 bases of the junction left unmatched. The CDR3 region has the DNA TGTGCCAGTAGTATATTGGGGGGACAGCCCGCGGTGTCTGGCTACACCTTC. Residues: CASSILGGQPAVSGYTF.

The chain employs TRBV14 and TRBJ1-1; D is unresolved. Germline CDR1 and CDR2: SGHDN and FVKESK. V lost 4 bases, J lost 9 bases, and 21 bases lay in between. CDR3 size: 15 residues. Written as DNA, the CDR3 is TGTGCCAGCAGCCTTTTCACGGGATTTGGGAATCAAGCTTTCTTT. Its translation: CASSLFTGFGNQAFF.

The chain uses TRBV19 and TRBJ1-2; D not certain. There are 14 residues in the CDR3. V dropped 1 base and J dropped 2 bases, with 8 bases sitting between them. Germline loops: CDR1 LNHDA, CDR2 SQIVND (reference sequence). This CDR3 reads CASSIGVQNYGYTF. The CDR3 nucleotides read TGTGCCAGTAGTATAGGTGTTCAGAACTATGGCTACACCTTC.